A single TCR beta chain is shown here with its context. The sample originates from a study of T cell changes during pregnancy in multiple sclerosis. The protocol was immunoSEQ multiplex PCR, while the TCRdb copy is restricted to in-frame clones and leaves out a portion. The table shows around 33,000 clones, with roughly nine tenths occurring only once. With 2 bases clipped from V and 9 bases from J, the junction kept 0 bases outside the gene matches. The CDR3 is 12 amino acids. Germline V gives CDR1 MDHEN, CDR2 SYDVKM. This specimen was CD4+ T cells from peripheral blood mononuclear cells, taken after pregnancy. The rearrangement joins TRBV28 to TRBJ2-1; 8 bases are a match to TRBD1. This sequence was found in a female donor with multiple sclerosis, enrolled in a pregnancy study. CDR3 bases: TGTGCCAGCAGTTTAGGACAGGGTGAGCAGTTCTTC. It encodes CASSLGQGEQFF.